The 23 T cell receptor beta chains reported below all come from one sample, sequenced in a study of blood T cell repertoires in COVID-19. TCRdb's table, derived via immunoSEQ multiplex PCR, lists solely in-frame clones and lacks some. The table has about 310,000 clones, roughly 84% seen once; the top ten hold 1%. The sequencing sample was made of peripheral blood. These receptors were collected from a man aged 50-60 years with active or convalescent COVID-19.

The rearrangement uses TRBV19 and TRBJ2-3; D ambiguous. Germline V CDR1 and CDR2: LNHDA, SQIVND (reference sequence). V was cut by 2 bases and J by 1 base, with 4 bases left in between. CDR3 length: 13 residues. Here the CDR3 reads CASSILGTDTQYF. CDR3 DNA sequence: TGTGCCAGTAGTATACTCGGCACAGATACGCAGTATTTT. The full variable domain, completed using reference TRBV19 and TRBJ2-3, is DGGITQSPKYLFRKEGQNVTLSCEQNLNHDAMYWYRQDPGQGLRLIYYSQIVNDFQKGDIAEGYSVSREKKESFPLTVTSAQKNPTAFYLCASSILGTDTQYFGPGTRLTVL.

V gene TRBV30 combines with J gene TRBJ1-2; maybe TRBD1 (5 bases). The CDR3 consists of 15 residues. The V and J ends lost 5 bases and 6 bases respectively, with 22 bases between them. CDR1 and CDR2 (germline): GTSNPN, SVGIG (reference sequence). CDR3 loop: CAWRKGQGGINGYTF. CDR3 DNA sequence: TGTGCCTGGCGGAAGGGGCAGGGCGGTATTAATGGCTACACCTTC. Based on the CDR3 plus reference TRBV30 and TRBJ1-2, the full variable domain is SQTIHQWPATLVQPVGSPLSLECTVEGTSNPNLYWYRQAAGRGLQLLFYSVGIGQISSEVPQNLSASRPQDRQFILSSKKLLLSDSGFYLCAWRKGQGGINGYTFGSGTRLTVV.

This rearrangement joins TRBV4-3 to TRBJ1-5; 7 nucleotides agree with TRBD1. CDR3 length: 16 residues. CDR1 and CDR2 from the germline V gene are LGHNA and YSLEER. V lost 3 bases, J lost 3 bases, and 8 bases stayed unmatched. CDR3 sequence (DNA): TGCGCCAGCAGCCAGGGGATGACAGGGAACAATCAGCCCCAGCATTTT. Residues: CASSQGMTGNNQPQHF.

The rearrangement links TRBV18 to TRBJ2-3; D gene ambiguous. CDR1 KGHSH and CDR2 LQKENI come from the germline V gene. CDR3 length: 15 amino acids. Trimming took 0 bases from V and 1 from J, leaving 8 bases between them. Here the CDR3 reads CASSPPRPGTDTQYF. CDR3 bases: TGTGCCAGCTCACCACCGAGGCCCGGCACAGATACGCAGTATTTT.

This clone was counted between two and nine times. This chain uses TRBV5-1 with TRBJ2-3, with 7 bases fitting TRBD2. Germline CDR1 SGHRS, CDR2 YFSETQ. V lost 0 bases to trimming and J lost 0 bases; unmatched junction nucleotides: 4. The CDR3 totals 16 residues. The CDR3 spells CASSLVASGSTDTQYF. Written as DNA, the CDR3 is TGCGCCAGCAGCTTGGTGGCTAGCGGTAGCACAGATACGCAGTATTTT.

The gene calls are TRBV11-2 and TRBJ1-2, with 7 bases lining up with TRBD1. Trimming at V came to 2 bases and at J to 6 bases, leaving 12 bases not matched to a gene. Germline CDR1 reads SGHAT; CDR2 reads FQNNGV. This CDR3 region has 16 residues. DNA for the CDR3: TGTGCCAGCAGCTTAAAAACTCCGACAGGGAGGAATGGCTACACCTTC. Encoded protein: CASSLKTPTGRNGYTF.

V gene TRBV6-6 combines with J gene TRBJ2-1; D perhaps matches TRBD1 (6 bases). CDR3 length: 11 amino acids. Germline-derived CDR1 and CDR2 are MNHNY and SVGAGI (reference sequence). Trimming left V 11 bases short and J 10 bases short, with 15 bases between. The CDR3, as DNA: TGTGCCTCCGGGACCACAGGGGAGCAGTTCTTC. Residues: CASGTTGEQFF.

The chain recombines TRBV27 with TRBJ2-7; tentatively, D is TRBD2 (6 bases). The CDR3 loop spans 14 amino acids. Trimming took 7 bases from V and 0 from J, leaving 13 bases between them. The V gene's germline CDR1 is MNHEY and CDR2 SMNVEV (reference sequence). The CDR3 DNA is TGTGCCAGCAATTCTCTGGGGGGCTCCTACGAGCAGTACTTC. The encoded protein is CASNSLGGSYEQYF.

The chain carries TRBV5-4 and TRBJ1-2; possibly TRBD1 for D (5 bases). Trimming removed 1 base from V and 6 bases from J, with 16 bases in between. From germline, CDR1 is SGHNT and CDR2 YYREEE (reference sequence). The CDR3 totals 15 residues. The CDR3 region is CASSLYRGLGDGYTF. DNA of the CDR3: TGTGCCAGCAGCTTGTACCGGGGACTAGGGGATGGCTACACCTTC. The full variable domain, rest sourced from reference TRBV5-4 and TRBJ1-2, is ETGVTQSPTHLIKTRGQQVTLRCSSQSGHNTVSWYQQALGQGPQFIFQYYREEENGRGNFPPRFSGLQFPNYSSELNVNALELDDSALYLCASSLYRGLGDGYTFGSGTRLTVV.

This sequence joins TRBV5-1 and TRBJ1-2, with a tentative D call TRBD1 (5 bases). Germline assignment: CDR1 SGHRS and CDR2 YFSETQ. CDR3 length: 12 amino acids. With 2 bases removed from V and 13 bases from J, the gap between germline ends came to 15 bases. The CDR3 reads CASSLDIGGSTF. The DNA for the CDR3 is TGCGCCAGCAGCTTAGACATCGGGGGTAGCACCTTC.

The chain uses TRBV5-4 and TRBJ1-1; TRBD1 might be the D (6 bases). V was cut by 0 bases and J by 2 bases, with 11 bases left in between. There are 15 residues in the CDR3. CDR1 is SGHNT, CDR2 YYREEE, per germline (reference sequence). The CDR3 DNA reads as TGTGCCAGCAGCTTGGTTGGGGGCTCAAACACTGAAGCTTTCTTT. It codes for CASSLVGGSNTEAFF.

The chain has TRBV24-1 and TRBJ2-1, with D maybe TRBD2 (5 bases). The germline CDR1 and CDR2 sequences are KGHDR and SFDVKD. The CDR3 has 15 amino acids. V gave up 4 bases and J gave up 8 bases, with 17 bases separating them. CDR3 nucleotides: TGTGCCACCAGTGACCGCCGGGGAGCCGGGGATGAGCAGTTCTTC. This codes for CATSDRRGAGDEQFF.

V usage is TRBV11-1 and J usage is TRBJ2-5, with TRBD2 matching over 8 bases. Unmatched junction bases numbered 3, after V lost 1 base and J lost 5 bases. CDR3 length: 14 residues. The V gene's germline CDR1 is SGHAT and CDR2 FQDESV (reference sequence). In nucleotides, the CDR3 is TGTGCCAGCAGCTTAGTGCGGGGGGACGAGACCCAGTACTTC. Translated, it gives CASSLVRGDETQYF.

The chain joins TRBV28 to TRBJ1-2; perhaps TRBD1 as D (6 bases). Germline loops: CDR1 MDHEN, CDR2 SYDVKM. The CDR3 is 16 amino acids. V was trimmed by 2 bases and J by 2 bases, leaving 15 bases between them. The CDR3 region is CASSLIAPQGNYGYTF. CDR3 bases: TGTGCCAGCAGTTTAATAGCCCCCCAGGGGAACTATGGCTACACCTTC.

This chain links TRBV7-3 with TRBJ1-6; 9 positions match TRBD1. Trimming cost V 3 bases and J 10 bases; bases outside gene matches: 4. Germline V lookup: CDR1 SGHTA, CDR2 FQGTGA. The CDR3 sequence is 14 residues long. The DNA for the CDR3 is TGTGCCAGCAGCTTCACAGGGGGCGGATCACCCCTCCACTTT. This codes for CASSFTGGGSPLHF.

The V call is TRBV2, the J call TRBJ1-1; D gene unclear. Trimming left V 5 bases short and J 1 base short, with 8 bases between. Germline V lookup: CDR1 SNHLY, CDR2 FYNNEI. This CDR3 is built from 13 residues. CDR3 sequence (DNA): TGTGCCAGCAGTCCTAGTGGGAACACTGAAGCTTTCTTT. It translates to CASSPSGNTEAFF. Together with reference TRBV2 and TRBJ1-1, the CDR3 gives the full variable domain: EPEVTQTPSHQVTQMGQEVILRCVPISNHLYFYWYRQILGQKVEFLVSFYNNEISEKSEIFDDQFSVERPDGSNFTLKIRSTKLEDSAMYFCASSPSGNTEAFFGQGTRLTVV.

The chain carries TRBV2 and TRBJ1-3; TRBD1 matches at 7 bases. Germline V gene data show CDR1 as SNHLY and CDR2 as FYNNEI. CDR3 length equals 16 residues. V was pared by 2 bases and J by 1 base, with 5 bases of the junction left unmatched. This chain's CDR3 is CASSEIAGGSGNTIYF. The CDR3, as DNA: TGTGCCAGCAGTGAAATAGCAGGGGGATCTGGAAACACCATATATTTT.

The chain employs TRBV10-3 and TRBJ2-3, with D perhaps matching TRBD1 (6 bases). V was clipped by 10 bases and J by 3 bases, with 20 bases between them. CDR3 length: 15 residues. Germline CDR1 and CDR2: ENHRY and SYGVKD. CDR3 protein: CATCASAQGTDTQYF. The CDR3 nucleotides are TGTGCCACTTGCGCCAGCGCTCAGGGGACAGATACGCAGTATTTT.

The chain uses TRBV5-6 and TRBJ2-3, with 7 bases matching TRBD2. This CDR3 is 14 amino acids long. Trimming cost V 6 bases and J 2 bases; bases outside gene matches: 6. CDR1 is SGHDT, CDR2 YYEEEE, per germline. CDR3 nucleotide sequence: TGTGCCAGCACCAGACTAGCCCTCACAGATACGCAGTATTTT. It codes for CASTRLALTDTQYF.

The chain employs TRBV7-2 and TRBJ1-4; 7 bases are a match to TRBD1. Germline V gene data show CDR1 as SGHTA and CDR2 as FQGNSA. This CDR3 is built from 14 residues. After removal of 3 bases from V and 5 bases from J, the junction contained 3 bases not matched to a gene. The CDR3 reads CASSLGQWNEKLFF. In DNA, the CDR3 is TGTGCCAGCAGCTTGGGACAGTGGAATGAAAAACTGTTTTTT.

This clone was seen only once. The V call is TRBV9, the J call TRBJ2-1, with 10 nucleotides matching TRBD2. The CDR3 loop spans 15 amino acids. From germline, CDR1 is SGDLS and CDR2 YYNGEE. V lost 0 bases and J lost 7; bases outside the gene matches: 4. The CDR3 loop is CASSVVAGGVNEQFF. The CDR3 DNA follows: TGTGCCAGCAGCGTAGTAGCGGGGGGCGTGAATGAGCAGTTCTTC.

The V call is TRBV19, the J call TRBJ1-6; D is possibly TRBD1 (6 bases). V was shortened by 8 bases and J by 8 bases, with 16 bases between the two germline ends. From germline, CDR1 is LNHDA and CDR2 SQIVND (reference sequence). This CDR3 contains 14 residues. CDR3 loop: CASARTGPHSPLHF. The CDR3 DNA reads TGTGCCAGTGCAAGAACAGGGCCCCATTCACCCCTCCACTTT.

J is TRBJ1-1 and V is TRBV2; D is ambiguous. The germline V gene encodes CDR1 SNHLY and CDR2 FYNNEI. There are 11 residues in the CDR3. V lost 4 bases and J lost 3, with 3 bases in between. CDR3 DNA sequence: TGTGCCAGCAGTGGAGACACTGAAGCTTTCTTT. Its translation: CASSGDTEAFF.